What follows describes a single T cell receptor (beta chain). Germline V gives CDR1 MDHEN, CDR2 SYDVKM. Deletions cut 3 bases from V and 3 bases from J, with 14 bases between. The CDR3 contains 15 residues. For TCR beta, libraries came from iRepertoire HTBI primers and Arm-PCR of CDR3 regions. One entry per CDR3 protein results from TCRdb running MiXCR on the multiplex PCR reads. The table has 400,000 to 500,000 distinct CDR3 sequences, less than 25% seen once; the top ten hold about 7.8%. This entry belongs to a study of regulatory T cells in long-lasting Graves disease. The time point here: persistent/refractory GD, antithyroid drugs over 5 years with positive TRAb. The TCR library was made from RNA that had been extracted from PBMCs in TRIzol.

The sequence was collected from a female donor with Graves disease. The chain uses TRBV28 and TRBJ2-5, with a weak D call TRBD2 (5 bases). Specimen: peripheral blood mononuclear cells (PBMCs), collected when the disease was refractory, from a patient treated with antithyroid drugs. For the CDR3, the DNA is TGTGCCAGCAGTTTGTCGTCCCCCGGGGAAGAGACCCAGTACTTC. This sequence encodes CASSLSSPGEETQYF.